A selection of T cell receptor beta chains follows, all from one sample in a study of cytomegalovirus exposure and HLA in healthy donors. Clones were read by immunoSEQ multiplex PCR, and TCRdb kept only the in-frame ones, dropping some. This table lists approximately 120,000 clones. The material sequenced was PBMCs. The origin of the receptors is a man aged 35 to 55 in good health and CMV-seronegative. Both conserved end residues are part of each CDR3. A D gene is named only where the DNA matches it firmly.

j_call d_call v_call cdr3_length cdr3_aa cdr3_nt
TRBJ2-7 NA TRBV5-6 14 CASLGGEGSYEQYF TGTGCCAGTCTCGGGGGAGAGGGTTCCTACGAGCAGTACTTC
TRBJ2-2 TRBD1 TRBV18 17 CASSPIGQGFNTGELFF TGTGCCAGCTCACCAATTGGACAGGGATTCAACACCGGGGAGCTGTTTTTT
TRBJ2-5 NA TRBV28 11 CASSLEETQYF TGTGCCAGCAGTTTGGAGGAGACCCAGTACTTC
TRBJ1-3 TRBD1 TRBV10-2 16 CASSDPTGYSGNTIYF TGCGCCAGCAGTGATCCGACAGGGTACTCTGGAAACACCATATATTTT
TRBJ2-1 TRBD2 TRBV5-6 16 CASSLGLGEGYNEQFF TGTGCCAGCAGCTTGGGGTTGGGGGAGGGCTACAATGAGCAGTTCTTC
TRBJ2-1 NA TRBV5-4 15 CASSLGSPADNEQFF TGTGCCAGCAGCTTGGGGTCCCCAGCGGACAATGAGCAGTTCTTC
TRBJ2-2 TRBD2 TRBV5-1 19 CASSRGGGAGASNTGELFF TGCGCCAGCAGCCGGGGGGGTGGGGCAGGGGCGTCGAACACCGGGGAGCTGTTTTTT
TRBJ2-1 NA TRBV18 16 CASSPLPGLGYNEQFF TGTGCCAGCTCACCACTCCCGGGATTGGGCTACAATGAGCAGTTCTTC
TRBJ1-1 NA TRBV5-1 14 CASSLAQGITEAFF TGCGCCAGCAGCTTGGCTCAGGGGATCACTGAAGCTTTCTTT
TRBJ2-3 NA TRBV2 12 CASSDSGRRQYF TGTGCCAGCAGTGATTCGGGGAGGAGGCAGTATTTT
TRBJ2-2 TRBD2 TRBV7-9 15 CASSPTSGFPGKLFF TGTGCCAGCAGTCCGACTAGCGGGTTTCCCGGGAAGCTGTTTTTT
TRBJ2-3 TRBD2 TRBV29-1 14 CSVDPGGGTDTQYF TGCAGCGTTGATCCGGGAGGGGGCACAGATACGCAGTATTTT
TRBJ2-5 NA TRBV7-9 14 CASRQSGGAETQYF TGTGCCAGCAGGCAGTCGGGGGGCGCGGAGACCCAGTACTTC
TRBJ2-2 TRBD1 TRBV2 20 CASSGFRDRGITGITGELFF TGTGCCAGCAGCGGATTCCGGGACAGGGGGATTACGGGGATCACCGGGGAGCTGTTTTTT
TRBJ1-1 NA TRBV7-9 16 CASSLYGREWDTEAFF TGTGCCAGCAGCTTATATGGCAGGGAATGGGACACTGAAGCTTTCTTT
TRBJ2-3 TRBD2 TRBV5-8 18 CASSSAGSLAGRPDTQYF TGTGCCAGCAGCTCGGCAGGGAGTCTAGCGGGAAGACCAGATACGCAGTATTTT
TRBJ2-5 NA TRBV7-2 15 CASSSPDKYQETQYF TGTGCCAGCAGCTCACCGGACAAGTACCAAGAGACCCAGTACTTC
TRBJ2-7 TRBD2 TRBV19 13 CASSRLATYEQYF TGTGCCAGTAGCCGACTAGCGACCTACGAGCAGTACTTC
TRBJ2-7 TRBD2 TRBV7-2 15 CASSWTSGNSYEQYF TGTGCCAGCAGCTGGACTAGCGGGAACTCCTACGAGCAGTACTTC
TRBJ2-1 TRBD1 TRBV11-2 15 CASSFGTGRDGEQFF TGTGCCAGCAGCTTTGGGACAGGGAGGGATGGCGAGCAGTTCTTC
TRBJ2-1 NA TRBV9 15 CASSSIRAVGNEQFF TGTGCCAGCAGCTCAATCAGGGCTGTCGGGAATGAGCAGTTCTTC
TRBJ1-3 NA TRBV18 18 CASSPIGPSSISGNTIYF TGTGCCAGCTCACCGATTGGCCCTAGTTCCATCTCTGGAAACACCATATATTTT
TRBJ2-7 TRBD1 TRBV4-1 15 CASSQVRTGAYEQYF TGCGCCAGCAGCCAAGTTCGGACAGGTGCCTACGAGCAGTACTTC
TRBJ2-1 TRBD2 TRBV5-4 18 CASSPRLAGGISYNEQFF TGTGCCAGCAGCCCCCGGCTAGCGGGAGGAATCTCCTACAATGAGCAGTTCTTC
TRBJ1-2 TRBD1 TRBV5-6 15 CASSLQGQGSYGYTF TGTGCCAGCAGCTTGCAGGGACAGGGGAGCTATGGCTACACCTTC